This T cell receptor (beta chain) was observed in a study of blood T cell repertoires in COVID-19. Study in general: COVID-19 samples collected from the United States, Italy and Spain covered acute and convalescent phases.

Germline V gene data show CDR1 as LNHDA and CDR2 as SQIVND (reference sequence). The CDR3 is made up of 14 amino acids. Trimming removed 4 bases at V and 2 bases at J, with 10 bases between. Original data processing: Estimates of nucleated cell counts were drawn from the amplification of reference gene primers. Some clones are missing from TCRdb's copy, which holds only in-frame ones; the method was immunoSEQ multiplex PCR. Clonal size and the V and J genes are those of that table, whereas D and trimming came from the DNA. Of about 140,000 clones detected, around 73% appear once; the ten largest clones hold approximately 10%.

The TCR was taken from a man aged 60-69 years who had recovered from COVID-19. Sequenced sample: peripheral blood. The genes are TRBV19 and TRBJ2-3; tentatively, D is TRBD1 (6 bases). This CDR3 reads CASSTGQFTDTQYF. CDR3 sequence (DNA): TGTGCCAGTAGTACCGGACAGTTCACAGATACGCAGTATTTT.